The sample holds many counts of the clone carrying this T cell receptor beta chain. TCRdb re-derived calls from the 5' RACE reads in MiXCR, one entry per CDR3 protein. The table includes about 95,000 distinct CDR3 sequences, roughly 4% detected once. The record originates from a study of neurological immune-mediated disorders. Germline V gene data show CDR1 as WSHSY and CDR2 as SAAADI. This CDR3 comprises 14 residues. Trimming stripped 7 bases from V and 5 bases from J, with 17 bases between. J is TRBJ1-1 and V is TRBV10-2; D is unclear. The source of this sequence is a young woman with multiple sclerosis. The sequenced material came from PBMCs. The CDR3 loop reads CASTMEGRRTEAFF. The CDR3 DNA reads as TGCGCCAGCACCATGGAGGGAAGACGGACTGAAGCTTTCTTT.